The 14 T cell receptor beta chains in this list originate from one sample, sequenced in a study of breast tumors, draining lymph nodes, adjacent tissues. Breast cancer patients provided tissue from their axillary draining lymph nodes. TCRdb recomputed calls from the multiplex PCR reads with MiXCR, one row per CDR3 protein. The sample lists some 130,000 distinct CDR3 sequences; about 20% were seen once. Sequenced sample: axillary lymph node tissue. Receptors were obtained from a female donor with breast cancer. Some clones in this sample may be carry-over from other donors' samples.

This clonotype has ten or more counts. The CDR3 DNA is TGTGCCAGCAGCTCCGCCGGGACATTTATAAATGAGCAGTTCTTC. Protein sequence: CASSSAGTFINEQFF. The V and J genes are TRBV7-9 and TRBJ2-1, with a weak D call TRBD1 (6 bases). This CDR3 spans 15 amino acids. Germline values: CDR1 SEHNR, CDR2 FQNEAQ (reference sequence). V lost 4 bases and J 7 bases, leaving 17 bases between the germline ends.

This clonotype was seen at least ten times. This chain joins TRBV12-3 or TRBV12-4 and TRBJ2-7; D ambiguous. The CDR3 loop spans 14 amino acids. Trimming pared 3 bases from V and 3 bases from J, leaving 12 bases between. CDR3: CASSFGLYGYEQYF. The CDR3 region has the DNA TGTGCCAGCAGTTTTGGGCTCTATGGCTACGAGCAGTACTTC.

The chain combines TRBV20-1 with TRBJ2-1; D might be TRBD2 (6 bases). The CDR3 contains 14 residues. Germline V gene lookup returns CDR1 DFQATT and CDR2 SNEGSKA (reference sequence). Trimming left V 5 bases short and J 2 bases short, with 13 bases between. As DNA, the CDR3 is TGCAGTGCTGTAGGACTATCCGCCTACAATGAGCAGTTCTTC. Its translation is CSAVGLSAYNEQFF.

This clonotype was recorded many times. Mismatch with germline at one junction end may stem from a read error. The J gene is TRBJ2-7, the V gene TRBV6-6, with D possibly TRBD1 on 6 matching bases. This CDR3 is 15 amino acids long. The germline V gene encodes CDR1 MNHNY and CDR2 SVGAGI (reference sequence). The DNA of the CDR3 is TGTGCCAGCAGTCTACAGGGTAGGATCTCCTCCGAGCAGTACTTC. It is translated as CASSLQGRISSEQYF.

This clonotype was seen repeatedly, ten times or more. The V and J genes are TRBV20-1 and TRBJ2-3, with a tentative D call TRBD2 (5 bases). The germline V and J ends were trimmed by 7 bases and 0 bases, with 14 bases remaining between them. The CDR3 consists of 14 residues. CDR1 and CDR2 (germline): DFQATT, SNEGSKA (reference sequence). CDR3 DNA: TGCAGTGTTCGGGGTTGGTCTAGCACAGATACGCAGTATTTT. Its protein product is CSVRGWSSTDTQYF.

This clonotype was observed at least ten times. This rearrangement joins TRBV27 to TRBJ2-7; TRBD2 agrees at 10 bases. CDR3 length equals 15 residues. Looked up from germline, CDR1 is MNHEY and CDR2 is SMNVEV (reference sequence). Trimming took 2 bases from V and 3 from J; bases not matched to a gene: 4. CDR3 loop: CASSLLAGVFYEQYF. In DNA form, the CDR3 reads TGTGCCAGCAGTTTACTAGCGGGGGTCTTCTACGAGCAGTACTTC.

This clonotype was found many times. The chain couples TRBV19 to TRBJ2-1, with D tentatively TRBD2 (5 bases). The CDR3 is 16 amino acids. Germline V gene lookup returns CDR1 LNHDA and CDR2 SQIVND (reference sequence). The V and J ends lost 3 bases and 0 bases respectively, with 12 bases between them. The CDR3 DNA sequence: TGTGCCAGTAGTATTTTGGGAGAGAGCTCCTACAATGAGCAGTTCTTC. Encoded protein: CASSILGESSYNEQFF.

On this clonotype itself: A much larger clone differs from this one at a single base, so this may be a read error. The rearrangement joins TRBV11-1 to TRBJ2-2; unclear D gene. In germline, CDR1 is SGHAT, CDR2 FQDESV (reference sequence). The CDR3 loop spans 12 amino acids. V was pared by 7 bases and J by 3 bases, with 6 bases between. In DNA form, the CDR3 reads TGTGCCAGCAACCCAGACACCGGGGAGCTGTTTTTT. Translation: CASNPDTGELFF. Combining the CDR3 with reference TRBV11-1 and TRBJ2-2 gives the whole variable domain EAEVAQSPRYKITEKSQAVAFWCDPISGHATLYWYRQILGQGPELLVQFQDESVVDDSQLPKDRFSAERLKGVDSTLKIQPAELGDSAMYLCASNPDTGELFFGEGSRLTVL.

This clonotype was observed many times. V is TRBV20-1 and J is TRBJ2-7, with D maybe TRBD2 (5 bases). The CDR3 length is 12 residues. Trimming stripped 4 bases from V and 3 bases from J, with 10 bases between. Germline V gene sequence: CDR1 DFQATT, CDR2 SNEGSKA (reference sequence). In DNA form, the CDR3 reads TGCAGTGCTATTCGGGGAGTCTACGAGCAGTACTTC. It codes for CSAIRGVYEQYF.

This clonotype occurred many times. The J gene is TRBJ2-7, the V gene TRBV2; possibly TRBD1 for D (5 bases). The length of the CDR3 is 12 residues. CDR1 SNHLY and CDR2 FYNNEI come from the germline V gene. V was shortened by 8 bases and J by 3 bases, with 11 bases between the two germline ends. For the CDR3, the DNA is TGTGCCAGCGGGATGACAGTCTACGAGCAGTACTTC. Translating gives CASGMTVYEQYF.

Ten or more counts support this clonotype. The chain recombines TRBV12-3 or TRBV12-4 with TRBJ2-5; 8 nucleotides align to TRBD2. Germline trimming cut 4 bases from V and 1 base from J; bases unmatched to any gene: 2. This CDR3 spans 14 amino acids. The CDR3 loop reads CASSSGLVQETQYF. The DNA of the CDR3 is TGTGCCAGCAGTTCGGGACTAGTCCAAGAGACCCAGTACTTC.

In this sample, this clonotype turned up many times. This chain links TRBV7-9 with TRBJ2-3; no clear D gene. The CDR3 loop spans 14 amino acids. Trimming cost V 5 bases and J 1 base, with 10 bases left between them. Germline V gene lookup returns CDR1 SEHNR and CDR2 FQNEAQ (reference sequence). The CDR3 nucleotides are TGTGCCAGCAGCGATAGGGCCCGCACAGATACGCAGTATTTT. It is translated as CASSDRARTDTQYF.

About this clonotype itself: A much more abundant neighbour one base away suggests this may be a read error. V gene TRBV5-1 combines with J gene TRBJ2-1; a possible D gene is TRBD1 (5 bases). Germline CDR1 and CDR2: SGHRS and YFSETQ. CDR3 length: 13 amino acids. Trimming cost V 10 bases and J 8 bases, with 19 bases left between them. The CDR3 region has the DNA TGCGCCTCCGGAGCAGGGTCCTGGGATGAGCAGTTCTTC. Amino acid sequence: CASGAGSWDEQFF.

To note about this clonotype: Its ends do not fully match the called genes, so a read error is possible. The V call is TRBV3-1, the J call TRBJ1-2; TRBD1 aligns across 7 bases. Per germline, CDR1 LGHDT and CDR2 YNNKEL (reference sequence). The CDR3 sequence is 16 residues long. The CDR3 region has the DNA TGTGCCTGCAGCCAAGGCCCGACAGGGAGGTTATTCGGCTACACCTTC. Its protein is CACSQGPTGRLFGYTF. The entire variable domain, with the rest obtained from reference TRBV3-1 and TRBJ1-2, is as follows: DTAVSQTPKYLVTQMGNDKSIKCEQNLGHDTMYWYKQDSKKFLKIMFSYNNKELIINETVPNRFSPKSPDKAHLNLHINSLELGDSAVYFCACSQGPTGRLFGYTFGSGTRLTVV.